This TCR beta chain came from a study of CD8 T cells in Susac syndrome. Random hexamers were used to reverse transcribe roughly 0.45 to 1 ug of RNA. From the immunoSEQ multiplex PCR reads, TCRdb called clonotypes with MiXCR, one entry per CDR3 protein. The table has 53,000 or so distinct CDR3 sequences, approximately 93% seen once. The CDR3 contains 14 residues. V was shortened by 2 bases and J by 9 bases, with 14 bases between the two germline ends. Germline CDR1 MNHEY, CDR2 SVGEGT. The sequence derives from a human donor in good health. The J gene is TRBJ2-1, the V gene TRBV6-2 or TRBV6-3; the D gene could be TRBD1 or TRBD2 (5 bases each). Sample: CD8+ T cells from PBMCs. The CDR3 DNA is TGTGCCAGCAGTTACCGGGACCACCCCAGTGAGCAGTTCTTC. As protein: CASSYRDHPSEQFF.